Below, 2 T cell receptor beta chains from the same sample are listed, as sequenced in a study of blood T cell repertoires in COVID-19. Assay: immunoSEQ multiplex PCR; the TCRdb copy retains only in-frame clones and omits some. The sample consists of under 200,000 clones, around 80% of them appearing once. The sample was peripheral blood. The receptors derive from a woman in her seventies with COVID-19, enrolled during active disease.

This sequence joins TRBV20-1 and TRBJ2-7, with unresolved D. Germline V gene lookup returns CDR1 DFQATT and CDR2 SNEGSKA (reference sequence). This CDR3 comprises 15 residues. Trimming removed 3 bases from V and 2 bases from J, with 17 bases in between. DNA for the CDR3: TGCAGTGCTAGTTTCTTCGAGAGGAACCCCTACGAGCAGTACGTC. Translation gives CSASFFERNPYEQYV.

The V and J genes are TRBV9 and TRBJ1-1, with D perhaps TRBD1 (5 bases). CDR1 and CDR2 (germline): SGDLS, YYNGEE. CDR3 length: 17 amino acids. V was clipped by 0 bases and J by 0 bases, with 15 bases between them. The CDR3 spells CASSVGTGGTMNTEAFF. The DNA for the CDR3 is TGTGCCAGCAGCGTAGGGACGGGGGGAACTATGAACACTGAAGCTTTCTTT.